A single sample is the source of the 31 T cell receptor beta chains below, sequenced in a study of blood T cells in healthy people across ages. Through a sample-barcoded 5' primer and a J-beta primer mix, a second PCR was run for roughly 7 to 11 cycles. From the 5' RACE reads, TCRdb called clonotypes with MiXCR, one entry per CDR3 protein. The data contain some 930,000 distinct CDR3 sequences, 25% to 35% of them seen just once; the ten biggest clones take up roughly 10%. These data also featured in a second study, about T cells of mothers and their children.

The sequenced material came from blood. The receptors derive from a woman aged 40 to 50 in good health.

The gene calls are TRBV10-3 and TRBJ1-2; weak D call: TRBD1 (5 bases). This CDR3 contains 14 residues. V dropped 3 bases and J dropped 1 base, with 9 bases sitting between them. The germline V gene has CDR1 ENHRY and CDR2 SYGVKD. The CDR3 bases are TGTGCCATCAGTGACGGGGGATTTAACTATGGCTACACCTTC. Amino acid sequence: CAISDGGFNYGYTF.

This clonotype was counted ten times or more. This chain connects TRBV2 to TRBJ2-1; D is tentatively TRBD1 or TRBD2 (5 bases each). The CDR3 loop spans 14 amino acids. In germline, CDR1 is SNHLY, CDR2 FYNNEI. Trimming removed 3 bases from V and 7 bases from J, with 13 bases in between. The chain's CDR3 is CASSDPGTANEQFF. The CDR3 DNA reads as TGTGCCAGCAGTGACCCCGGGACGGCTAATGAGCAGTTCTTC.

The CDR3 sequence: CATSPSTGVTEAFF. The CDR3 coding sequence is TGTGCCACCAGCCCCAGCACAGGGGTGACTGAAGCTTTCTTT. This chain joins TRBV24-1 and TRBJ1-1; 7 nucleotides line up with TRBD1. The CDR3 is 14 residues long. The germline CDR1 and CDR2 sequences are KGHDR and SFDVKD. Trimming at V came to 7 bases and at J to 5 bases, leaving 9 bases not matched to a gene.

The V and J genes are TRBV7-2 and TRBJ2-7; tentative D call: TRBD1 (7 bases). Deletions cut 4 bases from V and 4 bases from J, with 14 bases between. Germline V CDR1 and CDR2: SGHTA, FQGNSA. The CDR3 sequence is 14 residues long. The CDR3, as DNA: TGTGCCAGCAGCTCGAGTCAGGGGGGATACGAGCAGTACTTC. Translation gives CASSSSQGGYEQYF.

The table lists this clonotype with a few counts. One junction end disagrees with the germline gene, perhaps due to a read error. The chain is built from TRBV5-1 and TRBJ1-1, with 12 bases identical to TRBD1. This CDR3 spans 14 amino acids. Per the germline V gene, CDR1 is SGHRS and CDR2 is YFSETQ. CDR3 nucleotides: TGCGCCAGCAGTTTGGGACAGGGGGCGTCCGGAGCTTTCTTT. Translation gives CASSLGQGASGAFF.

The CDR3 DNA sequence: TGTGCCACCAGTGAGCGGACAGCACCTAACACTGAAGCTTTCTTT. This translates into CATSERTAPNTEAFF. This chain connects TRBV24-1 to TRBJ1-1; D is possibly TRBD1 (6 bases). Germline CDR1 is KGHDR and CDR2 is SFDVKD. Trimming took off 4 bases at V and 2 bases at J, with 13 bases between the two ends. There are 15 residues in the CDR3.

The V call is TRBV7-6, the J call TRBJ2-4, with D maybe TRBD2 (6 bases). With the DNA end fitting TRBJ2-7 better, the J assignment may be wrong. Germline lookup yields CDR1 SGHVS and CDR2 FNYEAQ. This CDR3 region has 16 residues. DNA of the CDR3: TGTGCCAGCAGCTTAGCGCGGGGCGGTGGTGTGTACGAGCAGTACTTC. This translates into CASSLARGGGVYEQYF.

This clonotype was picked up a small number of times. The chain employs TRBV12-3 or TRBV12-4 and TRBJ1-5; D call uncertain. This CDR3 is 15 amino acids long. Trimming pared 2 bases from V and 2 bases from J, leaving 10 bases between. The CDR3 DNA sequence: TGTGCCAGCAGTTTAACACTTCAGGGCAATCAGCCCCAGCATTTT. It translates to CASSLTLQGNQPQHF.

This clonotype was found a few times. The chain couples TRBV6-5 to TRBJ2-7, with 7 nucleotides matching TRBD1. The V gene end was trimmed by 6 bases and the J gene end by 5 bases; junction bases not matched to a gene: 16. The CDR3 loop spans 16 amino acids. CDR1 and CDR2 (germline): MNHEY, SVGAGI. CDR3 DNA sequence: TGTGCCAGCAGCCTAGACAGGGCCCTTTTGTTCGACGAGCAGTACTTC. This gives the protein CASSLDRALLFDEQYF.

This clonotype was counted between two and nine times. CDR3 bases: TGTGCCAGCAGGACACAATTACTAGCGGGGTCTAACAATGAGCAGTTCTTC. Translating gives CASRTQLLAGSNNEQFF. This chain uses TRBV6-2 or TRBV6-3 with TRBJ2-1, with 10 bases fitting TRBD2. The CDR3 runs to 17 residues. The V gene end was trimmed by 6 bases and the J gene end by 5 bases; junction bases not matched to a gene: 13. Germline lookup yields CDR1 MNHEY and CDR2 SVGEGT.

This clonotype was seen only a few times. The V and J genes are TRBV14 and TRBJ2-3; unclear D gene. V shed 4 bases and J shed 6 bases, with 11 bases lying between them. Germline V CDR1 and CDR2: SGHDN, FVKESK. The length of the CDR3 is 13 residues. DNA of the CDR3: TGTGCCAGCAGCCTAATTAATTTGGATACGCAGTATTTT. It encodes CASSLINLDTQYF.

Many counts were recorded for this clonotype. This sequence joins TRBV27 and TRBJ2-1; D perhaps matches TRBD1 (5 bases). CDR3 length: 15 residues. From germline, CDR1 is MNHEY and CDR2 SMNVEV (reference sequence). V lost 5 bases and J lost 1, with 12 bases in between. The CDR3 DNA is TGTGCCAGCAGTCCCGACAGCTTATCCTACAATGAGCAGTTCTTC. It specifies CASSPDSLSYNEQFF.

This clonotype was picked up a small number of times. The chain has TRBV20-1 and TRBJ2-4; either TRBD1 or TRBD2 may supply D (5 bases each). Trimming pared 6 bases from V and 1 base from J, leaving 13 bases between. Germline V gives CDR1 DFQATT, CDR2 SNEGSKA (reference sequence). This CDR3 spans 14 amino acids. As DNA, the CDR3 is TGCAGTGCCGGGCCGGGACGGGCCAAAAACATTCAGTACTTC. Encoded protein: CSAGPGRAKNIQYF.

To note about this clonotype: A much larger clone sits a single nucleotide away, making a read error possible. The chain employs TRBV29-1 and TRBJ2-1; D is possibly TRBD1 (5 bases). V was shortened by 4 bases and J by 6 bases, with 13 bases between the two germline ends. The CDR3 is made up of 13 amino acids. Looked up from germline, CDR1 is SQVTM and CDR2 is ANQGSEA. The CDR3 DNA sequence: TGCAGCGTTGCTTTAGGGGCAGCCAATGAGCAGTTCTTC. Translated, it gives CSVALGAANEQFF.

This CDR3 reads CASTLLVEGETQYF. CDR3 coding DNA: TGCGCCAGCACTTTATTAGTTGAAGGGGAGACCCAGTACTTC. The J gene is TRBJ2-5, the V gene TRBV5-1; D unclear. The CDR3 sequence is 14 residues long. The germline CDR1 and CDR2 sequences are SGHRS and YFSETQ. Trimming cost V 6 bases and J 5 bases, with 17 bases left between them.

This clonotype showed up many times. The rearrangement links TRBV7-9 to TRBJ1-5, with no clear D. The germline V gene encodes CDR1 SEHNR and CDR2 FQNEAQ (reference sequence). This CDR3 has 15 amino acids. The V and J ends lost 1 base and 7 bases respectively, with 14 bases between them. Here the CDR3 reads CASSLGSNLGQPQHF. Here the CDR3 DNA reads TGTGCCAGCAGCTTAGGGAGCAATCTGGGCCAGCCCCAGCATTTT.

In this sample, this clonotype turned up many times. For the CDR3, the DNA is TGTGCCAGCAGCTTTCCTGCCAAAAACATTCAGTACTTC. It specifies CASSFPAKNIQYF. V and J are TRBV7-9 and TRBJ2-4; unclear D gene. This CDR3 region has 13 residues. Per the germline V gene, CDR1 is SEHNR and CDR2 is FQNEAQ (reference sequence). V was trimmed by 3 bases and J by 1 base, leaving 4 bases between them.

This clonotype appeared many times. This chain connects TRBV4-1 to TRBJ2-7; weak D call: TRBD2 (7 bases). V lost 1 base and J lost 2, with 12 bases in between. Germline-derived CDR1 and CDR2 are MGHRA and YSYEKL. This CDR3 contains 15 residues. The CDR3 loop is CASSQGTGTTYEQYF. The CDR3 coding sequence is TGCGCCAGCAGCCAAGGTACAGGGACTACCTACGAGCAGTACTTC.

This chain joins TRBV5-1 and TRBJ2-4; 8 bases map to TRBD1. TRBJ2-7 explains the end of the DNA better; the J call may be wrong. The CDR3 consists of 13 residues. The V gene's germline CDR1 is SGHRS and CDR2 YFSETQ. Written as DNA, the CDR3 is TGCGCCAGCAGGCGGGACAGGCTTGACGAGCAGTACTTC. Residues: CASRRDRLDEQYF.

In this sample, this clonotype turned up once. V and J are TRBV4-1 and TRBJ2-1; TRBD1 aligns across 9 bases. The CDR3 has 15 residues. Germline CDR1 MGHRA, CDR2 YSYEKL. The junction had 4 bases not matched to a gene; V was cut back by 1 base and J by 6 bases. The CDR3 DNA follows: TGCGCCAGCAGCCAAGGGGACAGGGAACGCAATGAGCAGTTCTTC. As protein: CASSQGDRERNEQFF.

There are many counts of this clonotype. J is TRBJ2-7 and V is TRBV7-2; D remains unclear. Deletions cut 3 bases from V and 0 bases from J, with 6 bases between. The CDR3 is made up of 13 amino acids. CDR1 SGHTA and CDR2 FQGNSA come from the germline V gene. The CDR3 is CASSFSRSYEQYF. The CDR3 nucleotides are TGTGCCAGCAGCTTTTCACGCTCCTACGAGCAGTACTTC.

This clonotype was counted only a few times. This chain connects TRBV12-3 or TRBV12-4 to TRBJ2-5; D remains unclear. Trimming left V 1 base short and J 4 bases short, with 10 bases between. This CDR3 comprises 14 residues. The CDR3, as DNA: TGTGCCAGCAGTTTAGACTATTCGGCAGAGACCCAGTACTTC. It specifies CASSLDYSAETQYF.

This clonotype came up many times. The CDR3 nucleotides read TGTGCCAGCAGTCCAAAAGGACTGACCTACGAGCAGTACTTC. Protein sequence: CASSPKGLTYEQYF. The chain recombines TRBV7-8 with TRBJ2-7; D possibly corresponds to TRBD2 (5 bases). The V end was cut by 6 bases, the J end by 2 bases, with 14 bases between. Per the germline V gene, CDR1 is SGHVS and CDR2 is FQNEAQ. The CDR3 contains 14 residues.

V usage is TRBV20-1 and J usage is TRBJ2-5; tentatively, D is TRBD2 (6 bases). CDR1 DFQATT and CDR2 SNEGSKA come from the germline V gene (reference sequence). Trimming removed 3 bases at V and 2 bases at J, with 25 bases between. The CDR3 is 18 amino acids. Here the CDR3 DNA reads TGCAGTGCTAGCCCCCTAGCGCTCATCCGTCCTATACAAGAGACCCAGTACTTC. As protein: CSASPLALIRPIQETQYF.

This clonotype was recorded a few times. The gene calls are TRBV7-3 and TRBJ2-3, with 7 bases that match TRBD2. The J segment lost 5 bases and the V segment lost 4 bases, leaving 12 bases of the junction unmatched. Germline V lookup: CDR1 SGHTA, CDR2 FQGTGA. CDR3 length equals 16 residues. Here the CDR3 DNA reads TGTGCCAGCAGCTCGCGACCCACTAGCGTGATAGATACGCAGTATTTT. Translated: CASSSRPTSVIDTQYF.

With respect to this clonotype: The germline gene is not matched at one end of the junction; a read error may be the cause. This chain links TRBV12-3 or TRBV12-4 with TRBJ2-3; 13 bases are shared with TRBD2. CDR3 size: 16 residues. For the CDR3, the DNA is TGTGCCAGCAGCGATGGGACTAGCGGGGTCACAGATGCGCAGTATTTT. It codes for CASSDGTSGVTDAQYF.

With regard to this clonotype: Compared with germline, one end of the junction differs, possibly owing to a read error. CDR3 sequence (DNA): TGCGCCAACAGCCAAGATCTGGCAGGGGCCCTGAATGAGCAGTTCTTC. Residues: CANSQDLAGALNEQFF. V usage is TRBV4-1 and J usage is TRBJ2-1, with D possibly matching TRBD1 (6 bases). Per the germline V gene, CDR1 is MGHRA and CDR2 is YSYEKL. CDR3 length: 16 residues.

This clonotype was seen only a few times. The gene calls are TRBV2 and TRBJ1-5; no reliable D call. V dropped 4 bases and J dropped 7 bases, with 11 bases sitting between them. This CDR3 is 13 amino acids long. Germline lookup yields CDR1 SNHLY and CDR2 FYNNEI. The chain's CDR3 is CASSGLKGQPQHF. The CDR3 bases are TGTGCCAGCAGTGGCCTCAAGGGACAGCCCCAGCATTTT.

This clonotype showed up just a few times. DNA of the CDR3: TGCACCGGTGGGGACAGATCTAACTATGGCTACACCTTC. Encoded protein: CTGGDRSNYGYTF. The V gene is TRBV29-1, the J gene TRBJ1-2; 7 positions match TRBD1. Looked up from germline, CDR1 is SQVTM and CDR2 is ANQGSEA. The CDR3 sequence is 13 residues long.

This chain connects TRBV7-9 to TRBJ2-4; TRBD2 agrees at 9 bases. The J call could be wrong; TRBJ2-7 is a better fit for the DNA end. The CDR3 extends over 13 amino acids. Looked up from germline, CDR1 is SEHNR and CDR2 is FQNEAQ (reference sequence). CDR3 residues: CASGPSGAGEQYF. CDR3 coding DNA: TGTGCCAGCGGCCCTAGCGGGGCCGGCGAGCAGTACTTC.

The chain combines TRBV11-2 with TRBJ1-4; D is unresolved. The CDR3 has 14 amino acids. V gave up 3 bases and J gave up 5 bases, with 10 bases separating them. CDR1 and CDR2 (germline): SGHAT, FQNNGV. The CDR3 is CASSFFSGNEKLFF. The CDR3 region has the DNA TGTGCCAGCAGCTTTTTTTCGGGAAATGAAAAACTGTTTTTT.